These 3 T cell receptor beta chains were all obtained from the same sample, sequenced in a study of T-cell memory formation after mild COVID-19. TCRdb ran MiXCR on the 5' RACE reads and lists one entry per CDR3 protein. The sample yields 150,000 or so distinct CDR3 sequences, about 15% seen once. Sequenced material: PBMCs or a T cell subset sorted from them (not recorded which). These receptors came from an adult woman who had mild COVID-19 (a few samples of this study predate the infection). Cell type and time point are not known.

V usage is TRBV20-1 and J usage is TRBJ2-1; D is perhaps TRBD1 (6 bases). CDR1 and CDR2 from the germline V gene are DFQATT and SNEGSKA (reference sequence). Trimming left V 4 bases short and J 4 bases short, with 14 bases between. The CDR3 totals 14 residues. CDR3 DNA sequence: TGCAGTGCTACAGGGGTAAGCCTGTACAATGAGCAGTTCTTC. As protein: CSATGVSLYNEQFF.

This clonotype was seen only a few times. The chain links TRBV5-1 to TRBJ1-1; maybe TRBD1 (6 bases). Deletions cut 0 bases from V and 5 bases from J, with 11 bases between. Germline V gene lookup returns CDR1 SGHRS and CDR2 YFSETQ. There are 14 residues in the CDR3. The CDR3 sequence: CASSLDYRVTEAFF. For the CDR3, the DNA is TGCGCCAGCAGCTTGGATTACAGGGTTACTGAAGCTTTCTTT.

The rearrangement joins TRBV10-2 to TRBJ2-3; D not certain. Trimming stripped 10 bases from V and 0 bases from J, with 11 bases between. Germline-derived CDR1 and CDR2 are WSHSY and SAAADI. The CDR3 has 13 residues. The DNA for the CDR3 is TGCGCCATACGGGCGGTTAGCACAGATACGCAGTATTTT. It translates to CAIRAVSTDTQYF.